The subject of this entry is one T cell receptor (beta chain). As yet, its antigen is unknown. The V gene's germline CDR1 is KGHSH and CDR2 LQKENI. V lost 0 bases, J lost 4 bases, and 9 bases lay in between. The CDR3 sequence is 14 residues long. When ophthalmopathy did not progress within 18 months, Graves' hyperthyroidism was considered stable. PBMCs were collected from an approximately 9.3 ml volume of fresh peripheral blood. The data originate from a study of T cells in Graves' hyperthyroidism and ophthalmopathy. Whole-study context: Staff took peripheral blood when the initial diagnosis was made, before any treatment began.

Study observations and caveats: Ophthalmopathy onset followed model prediction by a median approximately 6.2 months.

Amplification targeted TCR beta CDR3 regions from RNA transcripts. First-round RT-PCR targeting the TCR CDR3 was performed with the HTBI primer set. TCRdb reprocessed the multiplex PCR reads with MiXCR, giving one entry per CDR3 protein. The top ten clones hold 3% to 4% of a sample with approximately 600,000 distinct CDR3 sequences, about 16% of them seen once. Sequenced sample: blood. V gene TRBV18 combines with J gene TRBJ1-2; D gene ambiguous. This TCR derives from a woman aged 25 to 45 with Graves' hyperthyroidism. CDR3 DNA: TGTGCCAGCTCACCACCACTCCGCCTCTATGGCTACACCTTC. Translation gives CASSPPLRLYGYTF.